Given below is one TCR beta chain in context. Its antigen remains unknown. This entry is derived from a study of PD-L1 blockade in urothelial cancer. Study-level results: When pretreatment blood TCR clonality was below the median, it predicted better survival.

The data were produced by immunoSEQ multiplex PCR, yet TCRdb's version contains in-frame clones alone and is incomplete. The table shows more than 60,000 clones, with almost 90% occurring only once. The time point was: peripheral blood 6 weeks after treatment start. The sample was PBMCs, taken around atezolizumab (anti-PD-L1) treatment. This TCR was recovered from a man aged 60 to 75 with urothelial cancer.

The CDR3 protein is CASSQVRRAYNEQFF. As DNA, the CDR3 is TGCGCCAGCAGCCAAGTTCGGCGGGCCTACAATGAGCAGTTCTTC. The rearrangement joins TRBV4-1 to TRBJ2-1; weak D call: TRBD2 (5 bases). Germline V CDR1 and CDR2: MGHRA, YSYEKL. The CDR3 totals 15 residues. V was shortened by 1 base and J by 2 bases, with 9 bases between the two germline ends.